Below are 9 T cell receptor beta chains sequenced from a single sample in a study of relationships among human T cell subsets (dated by TCRdb to the early 2010s). Library generation was performed with multiplex PCR. Sequencer: 454 GS FLX. TCR alpha and beta CDR3 regions were amplified from mRNA by semiquantitative ARM-PCR. In ARM-PCR, tagged nested gene-specific primers were applied first, and communal superprimers then carried out the exponential amplification. TCRdb reran the public reads through fastp at Q25 and MiXCR, keeping productive beta chains. Each record represents a unique CDR3 protein, reported with the most common genes and DNA among its rows. This sample gives about 15,000 distinct CDR3 sequences in total; less than 80% of them show up just once. The ten largest clones represent 35% of the sample. Sequencing was performed on total T cells sorted from blood. The cell subset or site label, read with the paper, signifies: CD3+ T cells in general. The receptors originated from a man between 40 and 49 years old in good health.

The J gene is TRBJ2-3, the V gene TRBV7-9; no clear D gene. The CDR3 runs to 17 residues. Deletions cut 0 bases from V and 2 bases from J, with 15 bases between. CDR1 SEHNR and CDR2 FQNEAQ come from the germline V gene (reference sequence). The CDR3: CASSLASFDGPTDTQYF. For the CDR3, the DNA is TGTGCCAGCAGCTTAGCATCGTTTGACGGACCCACAGATACGCAGTATTTT.

J is TRBJ2-5 and V is TRBV7-9; possible D gene TRBD1, 6 bases. Germline V gene data show CDR1 as SEHNR and CDR2 as FQNEAQ (reference sequence). Trimming stripped 5 bases from V and 10 bases from J, with 17 bases between. The CDR3 consists of 13 residues. DNA of the CDR3: TGTGCCAGCAGCCAAGAGGGGCCCAGGGGCCAGTACTTC. Protein product: CASSQEGPRGQYF.

The rearrangement uses TRBV12-3 or TRBV12-4 and TRBJ1-1, with D possibly being TRBD1 (5 bases). Trimming stripped 6 bases from V and 1 base from J, with 15 bases between. CDR3 size: 15 residues. CDR3 loop: CASRKTGTGNTEAFF. The CDR3 DNA reads TGTGCCAGCAGAAAGACCGGGACGGGGAACACTGAAGCTTTCTTT.

This clonotype occurred a few times. The chain is built from TRBV5-1 and TRBJ1-1; no firm D call. The CDR3 runs to 14 residues. Trimming left V 2 bases short and J 0 bases short, with 8 bases between. Germline V gives CDR1 SGHRS, CDR2 YFSETQ. The CDR3 loop is CASSFRPVNTEAFF. In DNA form, the CDR3 reads TGCGCCAGCAGCTTCAGGCCTGTGAACACTGAAGCTTTCTTT.

The chain combines TRBV6-1 with TRBJ2-7, with 7 nucleotides matching TRBD2. The CDR3 covers 14 residues. Germline V lookup: CDR1 MNHNS, CDR2 SASEGT. With 4 bases clipped from V and 5 bases from J, the junction kept 8 bases outside the gene matches. The CDR3 coding sequence is TGTGCCAGCAGTGCGCGGGAGTGGACAAACGAGCAGTACTTC. Protein: CASSAREWTNEQYF.

The rearrangement uses TRBV29-1 and TRBJ2-3; 10 bases map to TRBD1. The CDR3 is made up of 13 amino acids. V was pared by 6 bases and J by 3 bases, with 3 bases of the junction left unmatched. Germline assignment: CDR1 SQVTM and CDR2 ANQGSEA. CDR3 loop: CSVPGQGTDTQYF. The CDR3 region has the DNA TGCAGCGTCCCGGGACAGGGGACAGATACGCAGTATTTT.

This rearrangement joins TRBV13 to TRBJ1-2, with TRBD1 matching over 9 bases. This CDR3 region has 14 residues. V shed 5 bases and J 8 bases; nucleotides not matched to a gene: 9. The germline V gene has CDR1 PRHDT and CDR2 FYEKMQ (reference sequence). The CDR3 sequence: CASSTTGTGKGYTF. In DNA, the CDR3 is TGTGCCAGCAGCACCACCGGGACAGGGAAGGGCTACACCTTC. The entire variable domain, with the rest obtained from reference TRBV13 and TRBJ1-2, is as follows: AAGVIQSPRHLIKEKRETATLKCYPIPRHDTVYWYQQGPGQDPQFLISFYEKMQSDKGSIPDRFSAQQFSDYHSELNMSSLELGDSALYFCASSTTGTGKGYTFGSGTRLTVV.

The V gene is TRBV6-1, the J gene TRBJ2-2; D is unclear. The CDR3 has 14 amino acids. The V gene's germline CDR1 is MNHNS and CDR2 SASEGT. The ends were cut back, 6 bases at V and 4 bases at J, with 12 bases in the middle. DNA for the CDR3: TGTGCCAGCAGGGGGTACAAGGGCACCGGGGAGCTGTTTTTT. Encoded protein: CASRGYKGTGELFF.

The genes are TRBV19 and TRBJ1-2; TRBD1 might be the D (6 bases). Germline CDR1 and CDR2: LNHDA and SQIVND (reference sequence). V lost 10 bases to trimming and J lost 3 bases, with 12 bases between them. This CDR3 contains 12 residues. In nucleotides, the CDR3 is TGTGCCATTTCGGACAGACACTATGGCTACACCTTC. Its translation: CAISDRHYGYTF. Together with reference TRBV19 and TRBJ1-2, the CDR3 gives the full variable domain: DGGITQSPKYLFRKEGQNVTLSCEQNLNHDAMYWYRQDPGQGLRLIYYSQIVNDFQKGDIAEGYSVSREKKESFPLTVTSAQKNPTAFYLCAISDRHYGYTFGSGTRLTVV.